Included here is one T cell receptor beta chain sequence, with context. Additional DNA sequences in this sample encode the identical CDR3. Germline V gene data show CDR1 as KGHSH and CDR2 as LQKENI. The CDR3 runs to 15 residues. J lost 8 bases, V lost 3 bases, and 6 bases had no gene match. These data originate in a study of blood T cell repertoires in COVID-19. The wider study: Collection of acute and convalescent COVID-19 samples took place in the United States, Italy and Spain. In each case, the material was cDNA or gDNA derived from T cells, B-cell-depleted T cells, or PBMCs.

Original processing notes: Cell counts per sample came from amplifying reference gene primers. The assay was immunoSEQ multiplex PCR, and TCRdb's table has in-frame clones only and misses some. That table furnishes V, J and clone size, whereas the DNA furnished D and trimming. The repertoire consists of more than 100,000 clones, with about 85% occurring once and the leading ten covering approximately 3.1%. The V gene is TRBV18, the J gene TRBJ1-6, with 8 bases fitting TRBD1. The specimen sequenced was peripheral blood. This TCR was recovered from a man aged 45-65 years in a cohort sampled during active COVID-19. The CDR3 coding sequence is TGTGCCAGCTCACCTAGGACAGGGCGGGATTCACCCCTCCACTTT. It specifies CASSPRTGRDSPLHF.